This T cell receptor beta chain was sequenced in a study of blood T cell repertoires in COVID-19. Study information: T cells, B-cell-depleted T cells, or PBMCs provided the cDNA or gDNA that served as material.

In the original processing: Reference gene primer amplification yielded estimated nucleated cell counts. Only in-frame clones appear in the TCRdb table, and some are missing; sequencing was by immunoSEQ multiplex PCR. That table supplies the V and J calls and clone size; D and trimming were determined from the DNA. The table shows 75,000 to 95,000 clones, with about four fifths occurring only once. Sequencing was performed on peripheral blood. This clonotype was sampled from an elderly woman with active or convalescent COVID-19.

The CDR3 sequence is CASSYSRDRGQAHSGANVLTF. CDR3 bases: TGTGCCAGCAGTTACTCGCGGGACAGGGGGCAAGCTCACTCTGGGGCCAACGTCCTGACTTTC. The rearrangement uses TRBV6-2 or TRBV6-3 and TRBJ2-6; 12 bases fit TRBD1. This CDR3 has 21 amino acids. Trimming at V came to 0 bases and at J to 0 bases, leaving 9 bases not matched to a gene. CDR1 is MNHEY and CDR2 is SVGEGT in the germline V gene.